The 6 T cell receptor beta chains below all came from one sample that was sequenced in a study of beta chain features in type 1 diabetes. Reverse transcription of all isolated RNA meant that expressed TCRB transcripts were sequenced. Using immunoSEQ multiplex PCR, the repertoire was profiled, and TCRdb retains in-frame clones only, with some absent. The repertoire has some 150,000 clones, around 50% of them found once; the top ten carry under 0.45%. The sequenced sample consisted of Tregs from blood. The receptor set was obtained from a man aged 18 to 35 in good health.

This chain uses TRBV5-6 with TRBJ2-7; 9 nucleotides agree with TRBD1. The V and J ends lost 3 bases and 3 bases, in that order; junction bases with no gene match: 16. Germline V gives CDR1 SGHDT, CDR2 YYEEEE. The CDR3 runs to 18 residues. The CDR3 sequence is CASSSLQPGTGLLYEQYF. For the CDR3, the DNA is TGTGCCAGCAGCTCCCTCCAACCCGGGACAGGGTTGCTCTACGAGCAGTACTTC.

V is TRBV10-3 and J is TRBJ2-6, with TRBD2 matching 9 bases. Losses at the gene ends were 0 bases for V and 0 bases for J; bases not matched to a gene: 3. Germline lookup yields CDR1 ENHRY and CDR2 SYGVKD. CDR3 length: 18 amino acids. The CDR3, as DNA: TGTGCCATCAGTGAGTCGGGCGGGAGGGACTCTGGGGCCAACGTCCTGACTTTC. Residues: CAISESGGRDSGANVLTF.

V gene TRBV5-6 combines with J gene TRBJ2-1; D ambiguous. The V end was cut by 0 bases, the J end by 2 bases, with 12 bases between. Germline V gene data show CDR1 as SGHDT and CDR2 as YYEEEE. This CDR3 comprises 16 residues. CDR3 amino acids: CASSLVRHYTYNEQFF. The CDR3 DNA reads as TGTGCCAGCAGCTTGGTTCGGCACTATACCTACAATGAGCAGTTCTTC.

The gene calls are TRBV7-2 and TRBJ2-2; D remains unclear. CDR1 and CDR2 from the germline V gene are SGHTA and FQGNSA. The CDR3 has 19 amino acids. V was cut by 5 bases and J by 4 bases, with 26 bases left in between. The CDR3 sequence: CASSAPRVPILSGTGELFF. In DNA form, the CDR3 reads TGTGCCAGCAGCGCTCCCCGGGTCCCTATTCTTTCGGGCACCGGGGAGCTGTTTTTT.

This clone has just a few counts. The chain couples TRBV5-1 to TRBJ1-2, with 7 nucleotides matching TRBD1. Germline V gene sequence: CDR1 SGHRS, CDR2 YFSETQ. Losses at the gene ends were 5 bases for V and 3 bases for J; bases not matched to a gene: 7. The CDR3 length is 14 residues. CDR3 in DNA: TGCGCCAGCAGGACGGGACAGTTATACTATGGCTACACCTTC. Amino acids: CASRTGQLYYGYTF. Drawing the rest from reference TRBV5-1 and TRBJ1-2, the complete variable domain is KAGVTQTPRYLIKTRGQQVTLSCSPISGHRSVSWYQQTPGQGLQFLFEYFSETQRNKGNFPGRFSGRQFSNSRSEMNVSTLELGDSALYLCASRTGQLYYGYTFGSGTRLTVV.

V usage is TRBV18 and J usage is TRBJ1-5, with 9 nucleotides matching TRBD1. The CDR3 sequence is 14 residues long. Germline CDR1 reads KGHSH; CDR2 reads LQKENI. V shed 6 bases and J 6 bases; nucleotides not matched to a gene: 6. The CDR3 loop is CASSGQGGSQPQHF. The CDR3 region has the DNA TGTGCCAGCTCGGGACAGGGAGGATCTCAGCCCCAGCATTTT.